The TCR beta chain under discussion was sequenced for a study of PD-1 blockade in mismatch repair-deficient tumors. CDR1 SGHNT and CDR2 YYREEE come from the germline V gene (reference sequence). The CDR3 length is 15 residues. The V and J ends lost 0 bases and 2 bases, in that order; junction bases with no gene match: 5. As concerns this clone: What it binds is not known.

Points from the study as a whole: Rapid post-treatment expansion, then contraction, generally preceding radiologic response, marked tumor-resident clones.

Repertoires were generated with immunoSEQ multiplex PCR, while TCRdb's copy carries only in-frame clones and drops some. Of around 100,000 clones detected, 65% to 80% appear once; the ten largest clones hold 4% to 6%. This sequence originates from an adult with mismatch repair-deficient cancer. The rearrangement links TRBV5-4 to TRBJ2-7; TRBD2 aligns across 7 bases. The sequencing here drew on peripheral blood, taken approximately 14 months after starting pembrolizumab. CDR3 in amino acids: CASSLGASGTYEQYF. CDR3 bases: TGTGCCAGCAGCTTGGGGGCTAGCGGCACCTACGAGCAGTACTTC.